This T cell receptor beta chain originates from a study of HIV-infected patients and healthy controls. The V gene lost 2 bases and the J gene lost 5 bases, with 12 bases spanning the gap. Germline V gene data show CDR1 as SEHNR and CDR2 as FQNEAQ (reference sequence). This CDR3 contains 15 residues. MiXCR, run by TCRdb on the 5' RACE reads, gives a single entry per CDR3 protein. The sample records about 63,000 distinct CDR3 sequences, around 16% being singletons. V and J are TRBV7-9 and TRBJ2-2, with D possibly matching TRBD2 (5 bases). The clonotype originates from a human donor in good health. What was sequenced was CD4+ T cells from blood. CDR3 in DNA: TGTGCCAGCAGCTTAACTAGGTCGGCAACCGGGGAGCTGTTTTTT. This gives the protein CASSLTRSATGELFF.